This TCR beta chain is from a study of T cells in Graves' hyperthyroidism and ophthalmopathy. General study results and limits: Blood held most thyroid clonotypes expanded above 0.001 frequency. Stable hyperthyroidism was separated from ophthalmopathy by a model based on 13 V-J features.

It was RNA transcripts that yielded the amplified TCR beta CDR3 regions. The TCR CDR3 was amplified in a first-round RT-PCR using the HTBI primer set. One entry per CDR3 protein results from TCRdb running MiXCR on the multiplex PCR reads. Among about 600,000 distinct CDR3 sequences listed, 16% were seen once. This clonotype has at least ten counts. Its antigen is undetermined. The origin of this receptor is a woman between 35 and 50 years old with Graves' ophthalmopathy. The sequencing input was blood.

CDR3 in DNA: TGCGCCAGCAGCGGAGGACATGGAATGGATGAAAAACTGTTTTTT. It translates to CASSGGHGMDEKLFF. The chain is built from TRBV5-1 and TRBJ1-4; TRBD1 is a possible D gene (5 bases). The length of the CDR3 is 15 residues. Looked up from germline, CDR1 is SGHRS and CDR2 is YFSETQ. The V end lost 4 bases, the J end lost 6 bases, and 16 bases lay between the germline ends.